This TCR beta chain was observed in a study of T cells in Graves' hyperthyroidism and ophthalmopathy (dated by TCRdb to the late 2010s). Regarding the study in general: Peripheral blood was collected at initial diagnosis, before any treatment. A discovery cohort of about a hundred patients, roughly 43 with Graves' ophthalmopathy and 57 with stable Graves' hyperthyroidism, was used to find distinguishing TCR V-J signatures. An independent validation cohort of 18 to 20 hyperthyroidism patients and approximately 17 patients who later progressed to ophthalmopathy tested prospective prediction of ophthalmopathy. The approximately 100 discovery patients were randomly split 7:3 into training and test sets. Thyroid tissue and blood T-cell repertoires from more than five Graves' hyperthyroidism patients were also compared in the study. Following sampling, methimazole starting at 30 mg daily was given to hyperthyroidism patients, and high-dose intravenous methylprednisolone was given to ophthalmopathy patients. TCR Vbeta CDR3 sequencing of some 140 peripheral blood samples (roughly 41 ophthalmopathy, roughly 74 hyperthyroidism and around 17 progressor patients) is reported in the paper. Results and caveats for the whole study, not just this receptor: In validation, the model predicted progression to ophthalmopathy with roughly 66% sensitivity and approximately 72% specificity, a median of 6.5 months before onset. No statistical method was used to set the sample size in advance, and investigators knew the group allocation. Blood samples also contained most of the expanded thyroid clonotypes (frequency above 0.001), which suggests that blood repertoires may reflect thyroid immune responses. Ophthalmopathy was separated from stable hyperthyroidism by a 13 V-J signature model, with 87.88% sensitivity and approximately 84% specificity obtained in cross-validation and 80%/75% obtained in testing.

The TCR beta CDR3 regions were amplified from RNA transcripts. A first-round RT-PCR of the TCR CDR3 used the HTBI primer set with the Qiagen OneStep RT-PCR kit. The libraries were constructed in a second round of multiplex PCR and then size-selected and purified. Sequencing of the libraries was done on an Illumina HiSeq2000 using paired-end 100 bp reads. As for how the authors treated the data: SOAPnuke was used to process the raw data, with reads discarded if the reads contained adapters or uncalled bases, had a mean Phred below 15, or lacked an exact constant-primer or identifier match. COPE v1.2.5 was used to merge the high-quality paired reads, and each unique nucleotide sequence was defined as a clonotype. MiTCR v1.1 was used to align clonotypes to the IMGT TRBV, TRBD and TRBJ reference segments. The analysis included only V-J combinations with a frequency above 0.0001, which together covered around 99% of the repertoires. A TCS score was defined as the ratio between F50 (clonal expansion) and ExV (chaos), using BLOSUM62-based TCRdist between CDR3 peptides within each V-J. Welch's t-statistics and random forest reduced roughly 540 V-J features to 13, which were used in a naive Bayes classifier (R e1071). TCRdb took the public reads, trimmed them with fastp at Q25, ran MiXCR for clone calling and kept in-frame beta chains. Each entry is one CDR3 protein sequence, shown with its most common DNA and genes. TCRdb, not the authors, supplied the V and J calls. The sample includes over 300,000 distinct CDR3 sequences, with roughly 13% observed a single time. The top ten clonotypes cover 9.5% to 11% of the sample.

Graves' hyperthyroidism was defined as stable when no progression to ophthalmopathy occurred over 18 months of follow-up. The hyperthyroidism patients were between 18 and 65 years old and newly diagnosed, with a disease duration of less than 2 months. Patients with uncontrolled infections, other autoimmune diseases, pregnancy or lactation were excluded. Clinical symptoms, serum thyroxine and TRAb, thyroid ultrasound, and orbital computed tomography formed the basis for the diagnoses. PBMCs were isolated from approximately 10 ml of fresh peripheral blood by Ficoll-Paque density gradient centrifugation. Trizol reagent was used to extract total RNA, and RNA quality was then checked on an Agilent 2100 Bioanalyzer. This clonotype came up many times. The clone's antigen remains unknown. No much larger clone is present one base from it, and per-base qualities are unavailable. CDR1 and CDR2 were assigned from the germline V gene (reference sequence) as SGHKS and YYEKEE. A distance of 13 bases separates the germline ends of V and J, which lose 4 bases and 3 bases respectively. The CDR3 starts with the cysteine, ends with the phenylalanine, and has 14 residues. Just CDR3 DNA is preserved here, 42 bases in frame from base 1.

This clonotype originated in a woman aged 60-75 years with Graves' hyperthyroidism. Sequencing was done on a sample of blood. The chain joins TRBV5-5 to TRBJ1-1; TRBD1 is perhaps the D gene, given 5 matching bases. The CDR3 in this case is CASSPSQGHTEAFF. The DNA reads TGTGCCAGCAGCCCCTCCCAGGGACACACTGAAGCTTTCTTT. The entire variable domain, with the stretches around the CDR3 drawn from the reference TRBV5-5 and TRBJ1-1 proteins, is DAGVTQSPTHLIKTRGQQVTLRCSPISGHKSVSWYQQVLGQGPQFIFQYYEKEERGRGNFPDRFSARQFPNYSSELNVNALLLGDSALYLCASSPSQGHTEAFFGQGTRLTVV.